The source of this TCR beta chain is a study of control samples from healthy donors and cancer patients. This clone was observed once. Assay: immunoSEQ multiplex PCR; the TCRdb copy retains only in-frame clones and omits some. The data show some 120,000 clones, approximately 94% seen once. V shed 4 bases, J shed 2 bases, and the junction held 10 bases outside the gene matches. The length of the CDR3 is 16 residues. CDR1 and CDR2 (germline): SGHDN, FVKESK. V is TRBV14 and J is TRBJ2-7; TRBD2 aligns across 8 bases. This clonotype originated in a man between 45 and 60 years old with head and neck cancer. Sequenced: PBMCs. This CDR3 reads CASSRRPREGPYEQYF. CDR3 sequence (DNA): TGTGCCAGCAGCCGACGTCCACGGGAGGGACCCTACGAGCAGTACTTC.